This passage covers 31 T cell receptor beta chains from one sample sequenced in a study of cytomegalovirus exposure and HLA in healthy donors. Primers for the PCR totalled 60 Vbeta and 13 Jbeta. The protocol was immunoSEQ multiplex PCR, while the TCRdb copy is restricted to in-frame clones and leaves out a portion. This table has about 120,000 clones, roughly 83% appearing once. The source material was PBMCs. All receptors derive from a man between 18 and 35 years old in good health and CMV-seropositive.

The table lists this clone with a count of one. The chain carries TRBV5-1 and TRBJ2-5; D is unclear. Germline assignment: CDR1 SGHRS and CDR2 YFSETQ. V was trimmed by 1 base and J by 1 base, leaving 8 bases between them. This CDR3 spans 14 amino acids. Written as DNA, the CDR3 is TGCGCCAGCAGCTTGAATTCTCTCCAAGAGACCCAGTACTTC. It specifies CASSLNSLQETQYF.

The chain uses TRBV30 and TRBJ1-6; 10 positions agree with TRBD1. The germline CDR1 and CDR2 sequences are GTSNPN and SVGIG (reference sequence). V gave up 6 bases and J gave up 13 bases; unmatched junction bases: 12. CDR3 length equals 14 residues. CDR3 sequence: CACGTRDRGDPLHF. DNA of the CDR3: TGTGCCTGTGGCACCCGGGACAGGGGCGACCCCCTCCACTTT.

This clone was seen a handful of times. The CDR3 sequence is CASTTGVIGTEAFF. The CDR3 DNA reads TGTGCCAGCACAACAGGGGTAATTGGCACTGAAGCTTTCTTT. The chain combines TRBV2 with TRBJ1-1, with 7 bases fitting TRBD1. CDR3 size: 14 residues. V shed 7 bases and J 4 bases; nucleotides not matched to a gene: 9. In germline, CDR1 is SNHLY, CDR2 FYNNEI.

The V gene is TRBV10-1, the J gene TRBJ1-2; 9 nucleotides line up with TRBD1. The ends lost 5 bases at V and 6 bases at J; junction bases unmatched: 4. The germline V gene encodes CDR1 WNHNN and CDR2 SYGVQD (reference sequence). CDR3 length: 13 residues. CDR3 amino acids: CASSKGQGDGYTF. In DNA, the CDR3 is TGCGCCAGCAGTAAGGGACAGGGCGATGGCTACACCTTC.

The count of this clone is one. This chain joins TRBV5-4 and TRBJ2-7; TRBD2 matches at 11 bases. Germline assignment: CDR1 SGHNT and CDR2 YYREEE (reference sequence). V shed 4 bases and J 0 bases; nucleotides not matched to a gene: 6. This CDR3 spans 16 amino acids. The CDR3 DNA reads as TGTGCCAGCAGCGAAGGACTAGCGGGCTACTCCTACGAGCAGTACTTC. This codes for CASSEGLAGYSYEQYF.

The gene calls are TRBV5-6 and TRBJ2-7; perhaps TRBD2 as D (5 bases). The CDR3 runs to 13 residues. Trimming removed 0 bases from V and 6 bases from J, with 10 bases in between. Germline-derived CDR1 and CDR2 are SGHDT and YYEEEE. This CDR3 reads CASSLGEGGEQYF. CDR3 sequence (DNA): TGTGCCAGCAGCTTGGGTGAGGGTGGCGAGCAGTACTTC. Looking up the rest from reference TRBV5-6 and TRBJ2-7 gives the full variable domain: DAGVTQSPTHLIKTRGQQVTLRCSPKSGHDTVSWYQQALGQGPQFIFQYYEEEERQRGNFPDRFSGHQFPNYSSELNVNALLLGDSALYLCASSLGEGGEQYFGPGTRLTVT.

This clone appeared once. V and J are TRBV27 and TRBJ1-4; possibly TRBD1 for D (5 bases). The CDR3 is 15 residues long. V was shortened by 0 bases and J by 7 bases, with 12 bases between the two germline ends. The V gene's germline CDR1 is MNHEY and CDR2 SMNVEV (reference sequence). CDR3 DNA sequence: TGTGCCAGCAGTTTATCGCGGGGGTCAGGTGAAAAACTGTTTTTT. Its translation is CASSLSRGSGEKLFF.

This clone has just one count. The rearrangement links TRBV6-6 to TRBJ1-6, with TRBD1 identical over 7 bases. V gave up 6 bases and J gave up 11 bases; unmatched junction bases: 13. The CDR3 runs 15 residues. CDR1 and CDR2 (germline): MNHNY, SVGAGI (reference sequence). Here the CDR3 DNA reads TGTGCCAGCAGCAAAGGGACAGTCACACCCACACCCCTCCACTTT. The encoded protein is CASSKGTVTPTPLHF.

The V call is TRBV27, the J call TRBJ2-5; D gene unclear. This CDR3 region has 13 residues. Germline CDR1 MNHEY, CDR2 SMNVEV (reference sequence). V was cut by 0 bases and J by 2 bases, with 4 bases left in between. CDR3 sequence: CASSLSKQETQYF. The CDR3 DNA follows: TGTGCCAGCAGTTTATCCAAACAAGAGACCCAGTACTTC.

The chain couples TRBV19 to TRBJ2-7; TRBD1 aligns across 7 bases. V shed 5 bases, J shed 5 bases, and the junction held 12 bases outside the gene matches. CDR1 and CDR2 from the germline V gene are LNHDA and SQIVND (reference sequence). This CDR3 is 15 amino acids long. CDR3 region: CASSWVKGAMDEQYF. For the CDR3, the DNA is TGTGCCAGTAGTTGGGTCAAGGGGGCGATGGACGAGCAGTACTTC. Full variable domain (outside the CDR3, taken from reference TRBV19 and TRBJ2-7): DGGITQSPKYLFRKEGQNVTLSCEQNLNHDAMYWYRQDPGQGLRLIYYSQIVNDFQKGDIAEGYSVSREKKESFPLTVTSAQKNPTAFYLCASSWVKGAMDEQYFGPGTRLTVT.

J is TRBJ1-3 and V is TRBV5-1; D perhaps matches TRBD1 (5 bases). From germline, CDR1 is SGHRS and CDR2 YFSETQ. Trimming stripped 1 base from V and 4 bases from J, with 9 bases between. The CDR3 runs 14 residues. CDR3 loop: CASSLTGGGNTIYF. The CDR3 DNA reads TGCGCCAGCAGCTTGACCGGGGGAGGAAACACCATATATTTT.

V is TRBV2 and J is TRBJ1-3; D gene ambiguous. The germline CDR1 and CDR2 sequences are SNHLY and FYNNEI. The CDR3 spans 15 residues. Trimming took off 10 bases at V and 0 bases at J, with 16 bases between the two ends. This CDR3 is CANVQPTDSGNTIYF. CDR3 DNA: TGTGCCAACGTCCAACCTACAGACTCTGGAAACACCATATATTTT.

The rearrangement uses TRBV11-2 and TRBJ2-5; no firm D call. Germline CDR1 is SGHAT and CDR2 is FQNNGV. Trimming left V 6 bases short and J 5 bases short, with 16 bases between. The CDR3 is 14 amino acids. This CDR3 is CASRSTPLGETQYF. DNA for the CDR3: TGTGCCAGCAGATCGACCCCGCTGGGCGAGACCCAGTACTTC.

The chain couples TRBV29-1 to TRBJ2-1; TRBD1 aligns across 7 bases. Germline values: CDR1 SQVTM, CDR2 ANQGSEA. The V segment lost 8 bases and the J segment 4 bases; nucleotides outside the gene matches: 2. The CDR3 extends over 11 amino acids. The CDR3 region is CSMDRYNEQFF. CDR3 nucleotides: TGCAGCATGGACAGGTACAATGAGCAGTTCTTC.

The gene calls are TRBV29-1 and TRBJ2-7; possibly TRBD1 for D (6 bases). This CDR3 region has 14 residues. The germline CDR1 and CDR2 sequences are SQVTM and ANQGSEA. V shed 7 bases and J shed 2 bases, with 18 bases lying between them. CDR3 DNA: TGCAGCGCCGGACCACAGGGCGCGGCCTACGAGCAGTACTTC. Residues: CSAGPQGAAYEQYF.

V and J are TRBV28 and TRBJ2-7; 8 bases match TRBD2. The length of the CDR3 is 15 residues. V gave up 2 bases and J gave up 1 base; unmatched junction bases: 4. CDR1 is MDHEN, CDR2 SYDVKM, per germline. CDR3 sequence: CASSLSGGPSYEQYF. DNA for the CDR3: TGTGCCAGCAGTTTAAGCGGGGGACCTTCCTACGAGCAGTACTTC.

For this clone: A junction boundary mismatches the germline segment, possibly from a read error. The chain recombines TRBV7-3 with TRBJ2-1, with a weak D call TRBD1 (5 bases). The CDR3 covers 13 residues. Looked up from germline, CDR1 is SGHTA and CDR2 is FQGTGA. CDR3 residues: CASSSREYSEQFF. The CDR3 DNA is TGTGCCAGCAGCTCCAGGGAATACAGTGAGCAGTTCTTC.

The chain carries TRBV18 and TRBJ1-3; weak D call: TRBD1 (5 bases). The V end lost 2 bases, the J end lost 2 bases, and 10 bases lay between the germline ends. Germline V gene lookup returns CDR1 KGHSH and CDR2 LQKENI. CDR3 length: 15 amino acids. Here the CDR3 DNA reads TGTGCCAGCTCACCAGGGGGGGATCCTGGAAACACCATATATTTT. Protein sequence: CASSPGGDPGNTIYF.

The CDR3 DNA sequence: TGCGCCAGCACCCTGGGGGGGGTGAGCGGCTACACCTTC. This sequence encodes CASTLGGVSGYTF. The V gene is TRBV5-1, the J gene TRBJ1-2; tentatively, D is TRBD1 (5 bases). The CDR3 totals 13 residues. The germline gives CDR1 SGHRS, CDR2 YFSETQ. V lost 6 bases, J lost 8 bases, and 17 bases lay in between.

This clone was detected only once. The chain links TRBV7-6 to TRBJ1-1; D unresolved. Germline CDR1 SGHVS, CDR2 FNYEAQ. The CDR3 has 13 amino acids. V gave up 4 bases and J gave up 1 base, with 7 bases separating them. As DNA, the CDR3 is TGTGCCAGCAGCTCCCCCAAGAACACTGAAGCTTTCTTT. Protein product: CASSSPKNTEAFF.

The V gene is TRBV5-6, the J gene TRBJ2-4; TRBD1 matches 9 bases. Germline V gene data show CDR1 as SGHDT and CDR2 as YYEEEE. The CDR3 is 13 residues long. After removal of 7 bases from V and 9 bases from J, the junction contained 8 bases not matched to a gene. This CDR3 is CASSRDREIIQYF. In DNA form, the CDR3 reads TGTGCCAGCTCCCGGGACAGGGAGATCATTCAGTACTTC. The full variable domain, completed using reference TRBV5-6 and TRBJ2-4, is DAGVTQSPTHLIKTRGQQVTLRCSPKSGHDTVSWYQQALGQGPQFIFQYYEEEERQRGNFPDRFSGHQFPNYSSELNVNALLLGDSALYLCASSRDREIIQYFGAGTRLSVL.

CDR3 nucleotide sequence: TGCGCCAGCAGCTCCACGGGGAGCGGGGGGTTGAGTAGTACAGATACGCAGTATTTT. This sequence encodes CASSSTGSGGLSSTDTQYF. V usage is TRBV10-1 and J usage is TRBJ2-3; 9 bases are shared with TRBD2. V shed 6 bases, J shed 3 bases, and the junction held 19 bases outside the gene matches. This CDR3 comprises 19 residues. Germline-derived CDR1 and CDR2 are WNHNN and SYGVQD (reference sequence).

The chain uses TRBV7-8 and TRBJ2-5, with 9 bases that match TRBD2. V lost 5 bases and J lost 4; bases outside the gene matches: 5. Per germline, CDR1 SGHVS and CDR2 FQNEAQ. CDR3 size: 14 residues. CDR3 amino acids: CASSIRSGGETQYF. DNA for the CDR3: TGTGCCAGCAGCATCCGTAGCGGGGGAGAGACCCAGTACTTC.

The rearrangement uses TRBV7-9 and TRBJ1-2; D remains unclear. V lost 7 bases and J 4 bases, leaving 10 bases between the germline ends. CDR3 size: 12 residues. Per the germline V gene, CDR1 is SEHNR and CDR2 is FQNEAQ (reference sequence). The CDR3 region is CASTGAVYGYTF. Here the CDR3 DNA reads TGTGCCAGCACGGGAGCCGTCTATGGCTACACCTTC. Looking up the rest from reference TRBV7-9 and TRBJ1-2 gives the full variable domain: DTGVSQNPRHKITKRGQNVTFRCDPISEHNRLYWYRQTLGQGPEFLTYFQNEAQLEKSRLLSDRFSAERPKGSFSTLEIQRTEQGDSAMYLCASTGAVYGYTFGSGTRLTVV.

The chain employs TRBV29-1 and TRBJ1-2; 9 nucleotides align to TRBD1. The V gene's germline CDR1 is SQVTM and CDR2 ANQGSEA. After removal of 5 bases from V and 6 bases from J, the junction contained 7 bases not matched to a gene. This CDR3 has 13 residues. In DNA, the CDR3 is TGCAGCGTTCGAACAGGGGGCGGAAATGGCTACACCTTC. This codes for CSVRTGGGNGYTF. The variable domain in full, completed from reference TRBV29-1 and TRBJ1-2, reads SAVISQKPSRDICQRGTSLTIQCQVDSQVTMMFWYRQQPGQSLTLIATANQGSEATYESGFVIDKFPISRPNLTFSTLTVSNMSPEDSSIYLCSVRTGGGNGYTFGSGTRLTVV.

The chain employs TRBV11-2 and TRBJ2-3; D not certain. Deletions cut 5 bases from V and 10 bases from J, with 10 bases between. The CDR3 spans 11 residues. Germline V CDR1 and CDR2: SGHAT, FQNNGV. This CDR3 reads CASSPPGPQYF. The CDR3 DNA follows: TGTGCCAGCAGCCCCCCCGGTCCGCAGTATTTT.

CDR3 amino acids: CSSGTFSGYTF. The CDR3 region has the DNA TGCAGCTCCGGGACATTCTCTGGCTACACCTTC. The V gene is TRBV29-1, the J gene TRBJ1-2, with D perhaps matching TRBD1 (6 bases). Germline V gene lookup returns CDR1 SQVTM and CDR2 ANQGSEA. Trimming pared 8 bases from V and 7 bases from J, leaving 14 bases between. There are 11 residues in the CDR3.

The chain couples TRBV5-4 to TRBJ2-7, with no clear D. CDR3 length: 13 residues. Trimming shortened V by 4 bases and J by 4 bases, and 12 bases separated the two germline ends. CDR1 and CDR2 (germline): SGHNT, YYREEE (reference sequence). CDR3 in amino acids: CASSDLGLYEQYF. CDR3 nucleotide sequence: TGTGCCAGCAGCGATCTCGGGTTGTACGAGCAGTACTTC.

A remark on this clone: This CDR3 fails to terminate in the conserved phenylalanine or tryptophan, so it likely reflects a read error. No DNA is shown, since the ends of the CDR3 on it are uncertain; the CDR3 is the one TCRdb lists. V is TRBV2 and J is TRBJ2-7; the DNA was not compared with TRBD1, the D call given in the table. The germline V gene has CDR1 SNHLY and CDR2 FYNNEI. The CDR3 contains 13 residues when both ends are counted. CDR3 sequence reads: CASSYHDRGDLEG.

The chain recombines TRBV15 with TRBJ1-5; D call uncertain. The V gene's germline CDR1 is LNHNV and CDR2 YYDKDF (reference sequence). With 0 bases removed from V and 6 bases from J, the gap between germline ends came to 9 bases. The CDR3 totals 14 residues. The CDR3 DNA sequence: TGTGCCACCAGCAGAGAGCCCACGGGTCAGCCCCAGCATTTT. The encoded protein is CATSREPTGQPQHF.

V is TRBV14 and J is TRBJ1-2, with 8 bases that match TRBD1. The CDR3 is made up of 18 amino acids. V lost 2 bases and J lost 4; bases outside the gene matches: 15. CDR1 is SGHDN, CDR2 FVKESK, per germline. CDR3 sequence: CASSQWRDGQGLIYGYTF. CDR3 nucleotide sequence: TGTGCCAGCAGCCAATGGAGGGATGGACAGGGACTTATCTATGGCTACACCTTC.